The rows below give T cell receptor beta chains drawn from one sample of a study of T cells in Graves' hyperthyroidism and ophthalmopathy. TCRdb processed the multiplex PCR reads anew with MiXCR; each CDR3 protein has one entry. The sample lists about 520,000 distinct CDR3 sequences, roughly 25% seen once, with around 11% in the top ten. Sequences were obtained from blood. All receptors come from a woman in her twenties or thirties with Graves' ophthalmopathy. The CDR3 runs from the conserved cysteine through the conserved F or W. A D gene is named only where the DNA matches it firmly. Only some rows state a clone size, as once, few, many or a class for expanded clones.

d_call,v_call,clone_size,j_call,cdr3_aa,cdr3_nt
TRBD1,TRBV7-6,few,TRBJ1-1,CASSRDSGGTEAFF,TGTGCCAGCAGCCGGGACAGCGGGGGGACTGAAGCTTTCTTT
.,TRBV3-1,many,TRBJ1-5,CASSQDLGDNNQPQHF,TGTGCCAGCAGCCAAGATCTTGGGGATAACAATCAGCCCCAGCATTTT
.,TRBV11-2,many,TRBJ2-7,CASSSRAGAAYEQYF,TGTGCCAGCAGCTCCCGGGCGGGGGCAGCCTACGAGCAGTACTTC
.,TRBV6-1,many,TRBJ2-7,CASSVNYEQYF,TGTGCCAGCAGTGTAAACTACGAGCAGTACTTC
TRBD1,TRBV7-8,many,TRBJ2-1,CASSLPWDRGLNEQFF,TGTGCCAGCAGCCTCCCGTGGGACAGGGGACTCAATGAGCAGTTCTTC
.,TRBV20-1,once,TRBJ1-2,CSALPLNYGYTF,TGCAGTGCGCTTCCCCTTAACTATGGCTACACCTTC
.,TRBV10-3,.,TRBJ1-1,CAISVGTMNTEAFF,TGTGCCATCAGTGTTGGTACGATGAACACTGAAGCTTTCTTT
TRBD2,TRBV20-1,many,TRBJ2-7,CSGSGGASYEQYF,TGCAGTGGTAGCGGGGGGGCCTCCTACGAGCAGTACTTC
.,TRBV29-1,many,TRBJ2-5,CSVLPLGQETQYF,TGCAGCGTTCTGCCCCTCGGGCAAGAGACCCAGTACTTC
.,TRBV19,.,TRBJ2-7,CASKLRGQSSYEQYF,TGTGCCAGTAAGTTACGTGGACAGAGCTCCTACGAGCAGTACTTC
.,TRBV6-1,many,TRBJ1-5,CASSELGIYDQPQPF,TGTGCCAGCAGTGAATTGGGAATATACGATCAGCCCCAGCCTTTT
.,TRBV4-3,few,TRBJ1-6,CASSQAGQYNSPLHF,TGCGCCAGCAGCCAAGCGGGACAATATAATTCACCCCTCCACTTT
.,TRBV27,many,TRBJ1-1,CASSYSAVTEAFF,TGTGCCAGCAGTTATTCGGCGGTCACTGAAGCTTTCTTT
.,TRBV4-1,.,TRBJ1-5,CASSRGDSQPQHF,TGCGCCAGCAGCCGGGGGGATAGTCAGCCCCAGCATTTT
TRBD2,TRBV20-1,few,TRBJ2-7,CSARDWGGYEQYF,TGCAGTGCTAGAGATTGGGGGGGGTACGAGCAGTACTTC
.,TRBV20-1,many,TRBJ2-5,CSALTRRWGETQYF,TGCAGTGCCCTAACCAGGCGGTGGGGAGAGACCCAGTACTTC
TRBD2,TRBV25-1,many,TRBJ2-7,CASSEYTAGGEYEQYF,TGTGCCAGCAGTGAATATACGGCGGGGGGAGAATACGAGCAGTACTTC
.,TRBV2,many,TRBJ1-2,CASMRTGSSGYGYTF,TGTGCCAGCATGCGAACAGGCTCCTCGGGCTATGGCTACACCTTC
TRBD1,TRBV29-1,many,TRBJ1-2,CSELTGLGYTF,TGCAGCGAATTGACAGGGTTAGGCTACACCTTC
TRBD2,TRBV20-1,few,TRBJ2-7,CSARDLGLAGGLSYEQYF,TGCAGTGCTAGAGATCTTGGGCTAGCGGGGGGCCTCTCCTACGAGCAGTACTTC
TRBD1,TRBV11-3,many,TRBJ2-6,CASSLGDRDSGANVLTF,TGTGCCAGCAGCTTGGGGGACAGGGATTCTGGGGCCAACGTCCTGACTTTC
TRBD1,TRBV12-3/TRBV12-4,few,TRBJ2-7,CASGQGPSYEQYF,TGTGCCAGTGGACAGGGCCCCTCCTACGAGCAGTACTTC
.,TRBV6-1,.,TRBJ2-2,CASTPWDIYTGDLFF,TGTGCCAGCACACCGTGGGACATATACACCGGGGATCTGTTTTTT
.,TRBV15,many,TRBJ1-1,CATTDSAEAFF,TGTGCCACCACCGACAGCGCTGAAGCTTTCTTT
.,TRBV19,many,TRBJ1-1,CASSIGGAGGTEAFF,TGTGCCAGTAGTATCGGAGGGGCTGGGGGCACTGAAGCTTTCTTT
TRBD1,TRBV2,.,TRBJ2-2,CASKGTVNTGELFF,TGTGCCAGCAAAGGGACAGTGAACACCGGGGAGCTGTTTTTT
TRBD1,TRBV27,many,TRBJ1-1,CASSHSGTGGGRTEAFF,TGTGCCAGCAGCCACTCGGGGACAGGGGGTGGTCGGACTGAAGCTTTCTTT
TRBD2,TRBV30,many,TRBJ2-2,CAWRASGLYTGELFF,TGTGCCTGGAGGGCTAGCGGGTTATACACCGGGGAGCTGTTTTTT
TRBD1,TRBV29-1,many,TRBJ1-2,CSVAGTGWSGYTF,TGCAGCGTCGCCGGGACAGGGTGGAGCGGCTACACCTTC
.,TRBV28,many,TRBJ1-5,CASSLATGYNQPQHF,TGTGCCAGCAGTTTGGCCACAGGGTACAATCAGCCCCAGCATTTT
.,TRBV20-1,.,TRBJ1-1,CSARDRTLNTEAFF,TGCAGTGCTAGAGATCGCACCTTGAACACTGAAGCTTTCTTT
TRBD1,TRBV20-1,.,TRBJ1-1,CSARPPTGGTEAFF,TGCAGTGCTAGACCACCGACAGGGGGCACTGAAGCTTTCTTT
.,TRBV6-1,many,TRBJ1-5,CASSEGSSPVQPQHF,TGTGCCAGCAGTGAAGGCAGCTCGCCGGTTCAGCCCCAGCATTTT
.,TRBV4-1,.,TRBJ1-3,CASSQGPRVGGSGNTIYF,TGCGCCAGCAGCCAAGGCCCTCGGGTAGGCGGCTCTGGAAACACCATATATTTT
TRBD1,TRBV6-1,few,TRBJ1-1,CASSEFFGGTGSNTEAFF,TGTGCCAGCAGTGAATTCTTCGGGGGGACAGGTTCGAACACTGAAGCTTTCTTT
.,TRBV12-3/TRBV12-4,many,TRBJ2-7,CASSLGDGSYEQYF,TGTGCCAGCAGTTTAGGGGACGGCTCCTACGAGCAGTACTTC
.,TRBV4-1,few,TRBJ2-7,CASSQEGRGVVEQYF,TGCGCCAGCAGCCAAGAAGGGAGGGGGGTGGTCGAGCAGTACTTC
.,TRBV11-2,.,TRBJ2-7,CASSLALDGTYEQYF,TGTGCCAGCAGCCTCGCCCTGGACGGGACCTACGAGCAGTACTTC
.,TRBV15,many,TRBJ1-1,CATSRAAGAGTEAFF,TGTGCCACCAGCAGAGCTGCAGGGGCGGGCACTGAAGCTTTCTTT
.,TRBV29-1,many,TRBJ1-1,CSVALWGTEAFF,TGCAGCGTCGCCCTTTGGGGAACTGAAGCTTTCTTT
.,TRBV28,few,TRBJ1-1,CASSSGDSRAFF,TGTGCCAGCAGCTCAGGGGACTCAAGGGCTTTCTTT
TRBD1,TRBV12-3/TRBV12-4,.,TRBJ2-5,CASSFGQGVETQYF,TGTGCCAGCAGCTTTGGACAGGGGGTTGAGACCCAGTACTTC
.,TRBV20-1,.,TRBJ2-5,CSARVGGSKTQYF,TGCAGTGCTAGAGTGGGTGGTTCGAAAACCCAGTACTTC
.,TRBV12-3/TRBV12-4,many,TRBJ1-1,CASSGGRGRSEAFF,TGTGCCAGCAGTGGAGGCAGGGGACGGTCTGAAGCTTTCTTT
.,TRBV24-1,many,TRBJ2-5,CATSDLRGLQETQYF,TGTGCCACCAGTGATCTGCGGGGCCTCCAAGAGACCCAGTACTTC
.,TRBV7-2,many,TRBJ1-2,CASSLTGQNSYGYTF,TGTGCCAGCAGCTTAACAGGTCAAAACTCCTATGGCTACACCTTC
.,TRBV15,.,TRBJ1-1,CATSRDRYLAGTEAFF,TGTGCCACCAGCAGAGATCGGTATTTGGCAGGCACTGAAGCTTTCTTT
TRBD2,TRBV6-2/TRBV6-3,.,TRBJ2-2,CASSPRTSGRYGELFF,TGTGCCAGCAGTCCCAGGACTAGCGGGAGATACGGGGAGCTGTTTTTT
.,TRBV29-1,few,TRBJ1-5,CSVTGSGGQPQHF,TGCAGCGTTACAGGCTCAGGAGGGCAGCCCCAGCATTTT
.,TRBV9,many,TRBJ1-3,CASSAQDSLGNTIYF,TGTGCCAGCAGCGCCCAGGACAGCTTAGGAAACACCATATATTTT
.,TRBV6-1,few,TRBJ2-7,CASSLGRTYF,TGTGCCAGCAGTTTGGGCAGGACCTACTTC
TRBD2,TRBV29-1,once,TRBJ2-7,CSVEDLSGSREQYF,TGCAGCGTTGAAGATTTGAGCGGGAGTCGCGAGCAGTACTTC
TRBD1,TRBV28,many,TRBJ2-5,CASSIPTGETQYF,TGTGCCAGCAGTATCCCGACAGGGGAGACCCAGTACTTC
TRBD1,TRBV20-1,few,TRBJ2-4,CSRDRENIKYF,TGCAGTCGGGACAGGGAAAACATTAAGTACTTC
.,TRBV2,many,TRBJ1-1,CASVNRVLWMNTEAFF,TGTGCCAGCGTTAACAGGGTTTTATGGATGAACACTGAAGCTTTCTTT
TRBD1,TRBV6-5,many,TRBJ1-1,CASTGQMWTEAFF,TGTGCCAGCACGGGACAGATGTGGACTGAAGCTTTCTTT
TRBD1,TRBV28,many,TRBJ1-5,CASSFGTGIIRNQPQHF,TGTGCCAGCAGTTTTGGGACAGGTATCATTCGCAATCAGCCCCAGCATTTT
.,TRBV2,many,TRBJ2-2,CASSEEGANTGELFF,TGTGCCAGCAGTGAAGAGGGGGCGAACACCGGGGAGCTGTTTTTT
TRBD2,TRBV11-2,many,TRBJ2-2,CASRPSGGAGTGELFF,TGTGCCAGCAGACCGAGCGGGGGGGCCGGCACCGGGGAGCTGTTTTTT
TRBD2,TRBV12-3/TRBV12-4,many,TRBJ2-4,CASSQGTSGGGIQYF,TGTGCCAGCAGTCAGGGGACTAGCGGGGGGGGAATTCAGTACTTC